Listed here are 15 T cell receptor beta chains from one sample, sequenced in a study of cytomegalovirus exposure and HLA in healthy donors. Use of 60 Vbeta and 13 Jbeta primers characterized the PCR. Clones were sequenced by immunoSEQ multiplex PCR, and TCRdb holds only the in-frame ones, with some missing. The sample has 110,000 or so clones, 67% seen once. Sequenced input: PBMCs. The receptors here all came from a man aged 18 to 30 in good health and CMV-seropositive.

V is TRBV11-3 and J is TRBJ1-5; D not resolved. Per germline, CDR1 SGHNT and CDR2 YENEEA. The CDR3 loop spans 14 amino acids. Trimming stripped 1 base from V and 3 bases from J, with 7 bases between. The CDR3 nucleotides are TGTGCCAGCAGCTTAGGACATACCAATCAGCCCCAGCATTTT. Encoded protein: CASSLGHTNQPQHF.

Worth noting for this clone: At one end the junction does not follow the germline gene, possibly because of a read error. The rearrangement joins TRBV7-9 to TRBJ1-1; D ambiguous. The CDR3 totals 12 residues. CDR1 and CDR2 (germline): SEHNR, FQNEAQ (reference sequence). In DNA, the CDR3 is TGTTCCAGCAGCTCAATGAACACTGAAGCTTTCTTT. This sequence encodes CSSSSMNTEAFF.

The chain links TRBV27 to TRBJ2-6; no definite D call. From germline, CDR1 is MNHEY and CDR2 SMNVEV (reference sequence). The V gene lost 3 bases and the J gene lost 1 base, with 4 bases spanning the gap. The CDR3 is made up of 14 amino acids. CDR3 sequence reads: CASSFRSGANVLTF. CDR3 nucleotide sequence: TGTGCCAGCAGTTTCAGGTCTGGGGCCAACGTCCTGACTTTC.

The V gene is TRBV30, the J gene TRBJ2-1, with 8 nucleotides matching TRBD2. The CDR3 extends over 15 amino acids. V trimming: 5 bases; J trimming: 5 bases; junction bases outside the gene matches: 11. CDR1 is GTSNPN and CDR2 is SVGIG in the germline V gene (reference sequence). CDR3 loop: CAWDPQRGSNNEQFF. The DNA for the CDR3 is TGTGCCTGGGACCCCCAGCGGGGGTCGAACAATGAGCAGTTCTTC.

This clone showed up just a few times. The rearrangement uses TRBV25-1 and TRBJ1-1; D gene unclear. CDR1 is MGHDK and CDR2 is SYGVNS in the germline V gene. The CDR3 is made up of 14 amino acids. Trimming left V 1 base short and J 1 base short, with 7 bases between. The DNA for the CDR3 is TGTGCCAGCAGTGAATCGGGGAGGAACACTGAAGCTTTCTTT. It encodes CASSESGRNTEAFF.

The chain has TRBV7-9 and TRBJ2-1; D ambiguous. CDR1 and CDR2 (germline): SEHNR, FQNEAQ (reference sequence). The CDR3 consists of 12 residues. Trimming removed 4 bases at V and 2 bases at J, with 3 bases between. This CDR3 is CASSYTYNEQFF. The CDR3 bases are TGTGCCAGCAGCTACACCTACAATGAGCAGTTCTTC.

The V and J genes are TRBV7-9 and TRBJ2-3, with 7 bases aligning to TRBD1. In germline, CDR1 is SEHNR, CDR2 FQNEAQ (reference sequence). The CDR3 covers 16 residues. With 6 bases clipped from V and 2 bases from J, the junction kept 11 bases outside the gene matches. CDR3 region: CASSLYHRGNTDTQYF. The CDR3 DNA follows: TGTGCCAGCAGTCTATATCACAGGGGAAACACAGATACGCAGTATTTT.

This clone has only a few counts. This chain uses TRBV6-1 with TRBJ2-7, with 7 nucleotides matching TRBD2. After removal of 0 bases from V and 3 bases from J, the junction contained 5 bases not matched to a gene. Per germline, CDR1 MNHNS and CDR2 SASEGT. This CDR3 is 15 amino acids long. Written as DNA, the CDR3 is TGTGCCAGCAGTGAAGCGATTGCGGGGGACTACGAGCAGTACTTC. This codes for CASSEAIAGDYEQYF.

The chain recombines TRBV11-2 with TRBJ1-5; perhaps TRBD1 as D (5 bases). CDR3 length equals 13 residues. Between the trimmed V and J ends, which lost 5 bases and 4 bases, there was a span of 9 bases. The V gene's germline CDR1 is SGHAT and CDR2 FQNNGV. The CDR3 protein is CASSQQENQPQHF. Here the CDR3 DNA reads TGTGCCAGCAGCCAACAGGAAAATCAGCCCCAGCATTTT.

For the CDR3, the DNA is TGTGCCAGCAGAGGACCTTCTAGCGGGGGGCCCACAGATACGCAGTATTTT. It encodes CASRGPSSGGPTDTQYF. This chain joins TRBV5-7 and TRBJ2-3; TRBD2 aligns across 11 bases. TRBV5-7 qualifies as an ORF whose function is uncertain. The ends lost 5 bases at V and 2 bases at J; junction bases unmatched: 10. CDR3 length: 17 amino acids.

The chain carries TRBV5-6 and TRBJ2-2; weak D call: TRBD2 (5 bases). The V gene's germline CDR1 is SGHDT and CDR2 YYEEEE. V lost 1 base, J lost 5 bases, and 12 bases lay in between. The CDR3 consists of 15 residues. The CDR3 region is CASSLISRETGELFF. The CDR3 DNA reads as TGTGCCAGCAGCTTGATTTCTAGGGAGACCGGGGAGCTGTTTTTT.

Only a few counts were recorded for this clone. J is TRBJ2-7 and V is TRBV5-6, with D uncertain. V was clipped by 4 bases and J by 0 bases, with 8 bases between them. Germline CDR1 reads SGHDT; CDR2 reads YYEEEE. The CDR3 runs 13 residues. The CDR3 DNA reads as TGTGCCAGCAGCCTCGGGTACTCCTACGAGCAGTACGTC. It codes for CASSLGYSYEQYV.

This chain links TRBV21-1 with TRBJ2-1; the table calls TRBD2, which could not be checked here. TRBV21-1 is described as a pseudogene. The CDR3 contains 15 residues. DNA for the CDR3: TGTGCCAGCAGCAAAGCGGGGAGCTCCTACAATGAGCAGTTCTTC. Protein sequence: CASSKAGSSYNEQFF.

CDR3 in amino acids: CASTSAGGYEQYF. CDR3 nucleotide sequence: TGTGCCAGCACATCGGCAGGAGGTTACGAGCAGTACTTC. This chain joins TRBV6-5 and TRBJ2-7; tentative D call: TRBD2 (5 bases). Trimming removed 7 bases at V and 4 bases at J, with 14 bases between. The germline CDR1 and CDR2 sequences are MNHEY and SVGAGI. The CDR3 contains 13 residues.

The CDR3 region is CASSPQRGGATDTQYF. The CDR3 DNA sequence: TGTGCCAGCAGCCCCCAGCGCGGGGGCGCTACAGATACGCAGTATTTT. The V call is TRBV28, the J call TRBJ2-3; maybe TRBD2 (7 bases). Germline V lookup: CDR1 MDHEN, CDR2 SYDVKM. CDR3 length: 16 amino acids. The V end lost 6 bases, the J end lost 3 bases, and 19 bases lay between the germline ends.